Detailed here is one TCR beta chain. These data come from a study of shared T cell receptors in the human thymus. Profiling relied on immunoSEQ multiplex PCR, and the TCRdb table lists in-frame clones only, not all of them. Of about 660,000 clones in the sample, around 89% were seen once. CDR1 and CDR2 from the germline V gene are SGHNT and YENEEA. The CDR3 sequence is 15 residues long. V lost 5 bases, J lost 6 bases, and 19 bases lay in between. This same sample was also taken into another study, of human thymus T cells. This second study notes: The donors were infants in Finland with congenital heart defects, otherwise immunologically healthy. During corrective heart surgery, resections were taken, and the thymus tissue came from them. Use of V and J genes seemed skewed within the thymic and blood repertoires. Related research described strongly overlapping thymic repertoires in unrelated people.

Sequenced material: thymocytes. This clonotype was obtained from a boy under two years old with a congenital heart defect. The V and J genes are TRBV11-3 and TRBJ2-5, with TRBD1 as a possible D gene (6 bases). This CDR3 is CASSPRGTGLKTQYF. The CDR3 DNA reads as TGTGCCAGCAGCCCAAGGGGTACAGGGCTGAAGACCCAGTACTTC. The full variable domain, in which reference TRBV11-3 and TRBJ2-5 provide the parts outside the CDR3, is EAGVVQSPRYKIIEKKQPVAFWCNPISGHNTLYWYLQNLGQGPELLIRYENEEAVDDSQLPKDRFSAERLKGVDSTLKIQPAELGDSAVYLCASSPRGTGLKTQYFGPGTRLLVL.